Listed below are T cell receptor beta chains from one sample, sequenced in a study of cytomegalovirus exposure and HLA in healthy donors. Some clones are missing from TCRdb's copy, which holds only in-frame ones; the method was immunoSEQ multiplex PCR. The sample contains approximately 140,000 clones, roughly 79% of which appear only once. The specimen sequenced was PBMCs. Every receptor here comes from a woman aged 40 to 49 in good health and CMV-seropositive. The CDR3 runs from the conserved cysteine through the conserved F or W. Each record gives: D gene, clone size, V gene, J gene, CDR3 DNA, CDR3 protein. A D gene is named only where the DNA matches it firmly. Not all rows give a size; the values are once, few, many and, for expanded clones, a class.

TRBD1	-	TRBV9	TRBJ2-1	TGTGCCAGCAGCGTAATCGGGACAGGCTACAATGAGCAGTTCTTC	CASSVIGTGYNEQFF
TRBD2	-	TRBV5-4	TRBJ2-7	TGTGCCAGCAGCTTGGGTAGCGGGTTGGGGAAGAACTTC	CASSLGSGLGKNF
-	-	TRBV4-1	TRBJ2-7	TGCGCCAGCAGCCAAGTGGTGGGAGCTCAGACCTCCTACGAGCAGTACTTC	CASSQVVGAQTSYEQYF
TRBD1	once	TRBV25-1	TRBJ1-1	TGTGCCAGCGCTTCCGGGGACAGCGATGAAGCTTTCTTT	CASASGDSDEAFF
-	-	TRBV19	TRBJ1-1	TGTGCCAGTAGTCGGGTTAGTACGAACACTGAAGCTTTCTTT	CASSRVSTNTEAFF
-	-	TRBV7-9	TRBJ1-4	TGTGCCACGGGCAGGGGTGATGAAAAACTGTTTTTT	CATGRGDEKLFF
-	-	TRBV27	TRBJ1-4	TGTGCCAGCAGTTTAAGCAGGGCTAATGAAAAACTGTTTTTT	CASSLSRANEKLFF
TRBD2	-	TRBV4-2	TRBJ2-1	TGTGCCAGCAGCCAAGGGACTAGCGGCGGGCAGTTCTTC	CASSQGTSGGQFF
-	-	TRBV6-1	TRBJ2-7	TGTGCCAGCAGTGAACTCGACGAGCAGTACTTC	CASSELDEQYF
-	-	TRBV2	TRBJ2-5	TGTGCCAGCCCCCGAGAGTACTTC	CASPREYF
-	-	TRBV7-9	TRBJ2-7	TGTGCCAGCAGCTTAGAGCGAGGGAAGGGCTCGAGCTCCTACGAGCAGTACTTC	CASSLERGKGSSSYEQYF
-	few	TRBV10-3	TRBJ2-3	TGTGCCATCGGGAGCGGTTACACAGATACGCAGTATTTT	CAIGSGYTDTQYF
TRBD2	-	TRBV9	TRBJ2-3	TGTGCCAGCAGCGTAGATATAGCGGGGGGGGTCACAGATACGCAGTATTTT	CASSVDIAGGVTDTQYF
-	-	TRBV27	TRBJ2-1	TGTGCCAGCAGTTATTTGCGTTCAAGCTCCTACAATGAGCAGTTCTTC	CASSYLRSSSYNEQFF
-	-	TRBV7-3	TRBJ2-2	TGTGCCAGCAGCCCCGGGGGACTTAACACCGGGGAGCTGTTTTTT	CASSPGGLNTGELFF